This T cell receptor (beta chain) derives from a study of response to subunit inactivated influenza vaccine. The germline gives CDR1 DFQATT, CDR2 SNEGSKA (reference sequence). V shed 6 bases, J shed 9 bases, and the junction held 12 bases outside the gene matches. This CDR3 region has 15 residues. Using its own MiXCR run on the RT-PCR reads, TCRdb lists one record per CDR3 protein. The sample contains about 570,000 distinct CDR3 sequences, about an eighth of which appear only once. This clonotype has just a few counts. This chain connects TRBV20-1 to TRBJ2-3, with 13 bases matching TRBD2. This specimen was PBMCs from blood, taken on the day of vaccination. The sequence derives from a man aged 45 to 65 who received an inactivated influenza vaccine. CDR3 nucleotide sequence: TGCAGTGCGGCAGGACTAGCGGGAGAGATCAGGACGCAGTATTTT. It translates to CSAAGLAGEIRTQYF.